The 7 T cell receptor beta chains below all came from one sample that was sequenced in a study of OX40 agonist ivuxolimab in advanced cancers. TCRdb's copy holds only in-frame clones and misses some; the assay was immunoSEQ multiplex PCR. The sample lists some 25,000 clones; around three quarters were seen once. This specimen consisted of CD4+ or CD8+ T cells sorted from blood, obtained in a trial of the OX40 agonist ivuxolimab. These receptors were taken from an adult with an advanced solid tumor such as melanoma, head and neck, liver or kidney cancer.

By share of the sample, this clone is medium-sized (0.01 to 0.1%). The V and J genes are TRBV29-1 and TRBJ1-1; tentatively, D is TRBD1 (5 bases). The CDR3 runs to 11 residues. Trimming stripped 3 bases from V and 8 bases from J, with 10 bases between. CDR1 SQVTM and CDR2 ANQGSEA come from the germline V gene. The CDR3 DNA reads TGCAGCGTTGATATTCAGGGAGAAGCTTTCTTT. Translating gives CSVDIQGEAFF.

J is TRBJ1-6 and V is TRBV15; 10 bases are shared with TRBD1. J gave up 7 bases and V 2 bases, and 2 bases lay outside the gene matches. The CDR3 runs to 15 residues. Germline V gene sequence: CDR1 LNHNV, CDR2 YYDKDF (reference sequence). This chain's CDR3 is CATSRQGQGNSPLHF. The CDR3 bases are TGTGCCACCAGCAGACAGGGACAGGGGAATTCACCCCTCCACTTT.

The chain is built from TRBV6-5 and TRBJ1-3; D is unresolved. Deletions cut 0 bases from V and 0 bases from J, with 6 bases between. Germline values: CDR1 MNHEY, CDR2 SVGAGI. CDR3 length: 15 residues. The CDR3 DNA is TGTGCCAGCAGTTACTCTATCAACTCTGGAAACACCATATATTTT. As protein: CASSYSINSGNTIYF.

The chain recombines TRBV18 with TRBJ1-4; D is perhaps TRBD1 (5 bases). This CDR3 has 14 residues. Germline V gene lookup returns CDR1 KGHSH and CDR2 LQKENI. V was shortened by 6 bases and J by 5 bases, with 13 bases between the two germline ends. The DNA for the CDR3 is TGTGCCAGCTCGCCCGACGGGGCAAATGAAAAACTGTTTTTT. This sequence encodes CASSPDGANEKLFF.

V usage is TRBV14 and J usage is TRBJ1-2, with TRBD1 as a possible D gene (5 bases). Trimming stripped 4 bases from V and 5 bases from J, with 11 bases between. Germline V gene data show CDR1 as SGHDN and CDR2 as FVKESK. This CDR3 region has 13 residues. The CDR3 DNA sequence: TGTGCCAGCAGCCCCGCCAGGGCTTATGGCTACACCTTC. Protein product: CASSPARAYGYTF.

This CDR3 reads CASSSGTGKNTEAFF. In DNA form, the CDR3 reads TGTGCCAGCAGCTCAGGGACAGGGAAAAACACTGAAGCTTTCTTT. The genes are TRBV7-2 and TRBJ1-1; 9 nucleotides match TRBD1. Germline V gene data show CDR1 as SGHTA and CDR2 as FQGNSA. With V trimmed by 4 bases and J by 2 bases, 5 bases remained unmatched. The length of the CDR3 is 15 residues.

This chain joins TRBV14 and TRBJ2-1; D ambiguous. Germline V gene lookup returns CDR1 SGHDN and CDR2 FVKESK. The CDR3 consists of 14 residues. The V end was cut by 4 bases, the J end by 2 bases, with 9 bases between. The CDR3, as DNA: TGTGCCAGCAGCCGGCAGGTTACCTACAATGAGCAGTTCTTC. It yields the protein CASSRQVTYNEQFF. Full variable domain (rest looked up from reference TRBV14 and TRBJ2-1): EAGVTQFPSHSVIEKGQTVTLRCDPISGHDNLYWYRRVMGKEIKFLLHFVKESKQDESGMPNNRFLAERTGGTYSTLKVQPAELEDSGVYFCASSRQVTYNEQFFGPGTRLTVL.